Presented here are 25 T cell receptor beta chains from one specimen sequenced in a study of blood T cells in healthy people across ages. Next came a second PCR, run for about 6 to 12 cycles, which used a sample-barcoded 5' primer along with a J-beta primer mix. TCRdb re-called the 5' RACE reads with MiXCR, one entry per CDR3 protein. The table records about 830,000 distinct CDR3 sequences, around two thirds of them present only once. Input material: blood. These receptors all come from a man aged 25-45 years in good health.

The chain couples TRBV7-3 to TRBJ2-1; TRBD2 agrees at 9 bases. The J segment lost 5 bases and the V segment lost 5 bases, leaving 10 bases of the junction unmatched. This CDR3 spans 16 amino acids. Germline loops: CDR1 SGHTA, CDR2 FQGTGA. The CDR3 DNA reads TGTGCCAGCAGCCCAGGGGCGGGGGGGCCTGACAATGAGCAGTTCTTC. Amino acids: CASSPGAGGPDNEQFF.

This clonotype was seen a handful of times. The chain uses TRBV14 and TRBJ2-1, with TRBD1 matching over 8 bases. Per the germline V gene, CDR1 is SGHDN and CDR2 is FVKESK. Unmatched junction bases numbered 7, after V lost 5 bases and J lost 7 bases. The CDR3 is made up of 14 amino acids. The CDR3 nucleotides are TGTGCCAGCAGCAGACGGACAGGGTTAAATGAGCAGTTCTTC. Amino acids: CASSRRTGLNEQFF.

The chain joins TRBV5-1 to TRBJ1-2, with D unresolved. V was pared by 4 bases and J by 6 bases, with 16 bases between. Germline V gene lookup returns CDR1 SGHRS and CDR2 YFSETQ. The CDR3 covers 14 residues. Here the CDR3 DNA reads TGCGCCAGCAGCCCGGAGACTCCGAACAATGGCTACACCTTC. Translating gives CASSPETPNNGYTF. Combining the CDR3 with reference TRBV5-1 and TRBJ1-2 gives the whole variable domain KAGVTQTPRYLIKTRGQQVTLSCSPISGHRSVSWYQQTPGQGLQFLFEYFSETQRNKGNFPGRFSGRQFSNSRSEMNVSTLELGDSALYLCASSPETPNNGYTFGSGTRLTVV.

DNA for the CDR3: TGCAGTGCAGGGGCCCCCAAAGGCGGGGGGGGTATTAGTTATTACAATGAGCAGTTCTTC. Protein sequence: CSAGAPKGGGGISYYNEQFF. This chain joins TRBV20-1 and TRBJ2-1, with 9 bases that match TRBD2. This CDR3 region has 20 residues. From germline, CDR1 is DFQATT and CDR2 SNEGSKA (reference sequence). V was pared by 6 bases and J by 4 bases, with 25 bases of the junction left unmatched.

The rearrangement joins TRBV28 to TRBJ1-6; D is unclear. The CDR3 consists of 15 residues. With 7 bases removed from V and 4 bases from J, the gap between germline ends came to 14 bases. Germline V CDR1 and CDR2: MDHEN, SYDVKM. CDR3 region: CASTYGEFYNSPLHF. Written as DNA, the CDR3 is TGTGCCAGCACCTATGGGGAGTTTTATAATTCACCCCTCCACTTT.

The chain couples TRBV6-1 to TRBJ2-1; 7 bases fit TRBD1. The CDR3 has 14 amino acids. Trimming removed 7 bases from V and 10 bases from J; junction bases left unmatched: 13. The germline CDR1 and CDR2 sequences are MNHNS and SASEGT. DNA of the CDR3: TGTGCCAGCAATCCCGGACAGGTGGGATTGGAGCAGTTCTTC. It codes for CASNPGQVGLEQFF.

This chain links TRBV29-1 with TRBJ1-1; 7 bases are a match to TRBD1. Germline V gene sequence: CDR1 SQVTM, CDR2 ANQGSEA. CDR3 length equals 14 residues. Trimming removed 6 bases from V and 2 bases from J; junction bases left unmatched: 9. The chain's CDR3 is CSVFFGTVNTEAFF. In DNA, the CDR3 is TGCAGCGTGTTTTTTGGGACAGTAAACACTGAAGCTTTCTTT.

This chain uses TRBV14 with TRBJ2-3; 10 bases line up with TRBD1. Germline V CDR1 and CDR2: SGHDN, FVKESK. V was clipped by 3 bases and J by 5 bases; unmatched bases: 5. The CDR3 contains 15 residues. The CDR3 region is CASSQGQGWGDTQYF. CDR3 nucleotides: TGTGCCAGCAGCCAGGGACAGGGGTGGGGAGATACGCAGTATTTT.

This clonotype was counted a few times. The chain couples TRBV7-9 to TRBJ1-2; the D gene is possibly TRBD1 (5 bases). This CDR3 has 13 residues. V dropped 2 bases and J dropped 8 bases, with 12 bases sitting between them. Looked up from germline, CDR1 is SEHNR and CDR2 is FQNEAQ (reference sequence). For the CDR3, the DNA is TGTGCCAGCAGCTTATCGGGGCCTATCGGCTACACCTTC. This translates into CASSLSGPIGYTF. Using reference TRBV7-9 and TRBJ1-2 for the parts outside the CDR3, the full variable domain is DTGVSQNPRHKITKRGQNVTFRCDPISEHNRLYWYRQTLGQGPEFLTYFQNEAQLEKSRLLSDRFSAERPKGSFSTLEIQRTEQGDSAMYLCASSLSGPIGYTFGSGTRLTVV.

The chain couples TRBV6-5 to TRBJ1-6; TRBD1 agrees at 9 bases. Germline CDR1 is MNHEY and CDR2 is SVGAGI. Trimming took 4 bases from V and 7 from J; bases not matched to a gene: 8. The CDR3 is made up of 16 amino acids. The CDR3 DNA is TGTGCCAGCAGTTCCGGGACAGGGAGTATGAATTCACCCCTCCACTTT. Protein sequence: CASSSGTGSMNSPLHF.

This chain links TRBV7-3 with TRBJ2-4; 8 nucleotides match TRBD1. CDR1 and CDR2 from the germline V gene are SGHTA and FQGTGA. The ends lost 2 bases at V and 5 bases at J; junction bases unmatched: 8. There are 16 residues in the CDR3. The CDR3 spells CASSLRPGGGQNIQYF. As DNA, the CDR3 is TGTGCCAGCAGCTTACGGCCAGGGGGCGGGCAAAACATTCAGTACTTC.

The chain joins TRBV11-3 to TRBJ2-3; D is tentatively TRBD1 or TRBD2 (5 bases each). Deletions cut 5 bases from V and 11 bases from J, with 17 bases between. The CDR3 is made up of 13 amino acids. Germline lookup yields CDR1 SGHNT and CDR2 YENEEA. In DNA form, the CDR3 reads TGTGCCAGCAGCCCGGGGCCCTCCCGGGGGCAGTATTTT. As protein: CASSPGPSRGQYF.

The table lists this clonotype with a few counts. This rearrangement joins TRBV6-2 or TRBV6-3 to TRBJ2-4, with TRBD2 as a possible D gene (6 bases). V dropped 5 bases and J dropped 4 bases, with 15 bases sitting between them. The CDR3 extends over 15 amino acids. Germline CDR1 MNHEY, CDR2 SVGEGT. The CDR3 nucleotides are TGTGCCAGCAGTACCGCCGGGACTGGAAAAAACATTCAGTACTTC. Amino acids: CASSTAGTGKNIQYF.

This clonotype was picked up one time. This chain connects TRBV29-1 to TRBJ2-5, with D hard to call. From germline, CDR1 is SQVTM and CDR2 ANQGSEA. V was pared by 5 bases and J by 5 bases, with 9 bases between. This CDR3 has 11 residues. The CDR3 DNA reads TGCAGCGTTTGGGAAAGGGAGACCCAGTACTTC. It is translated as CSVWERETQYF. The whole variable domain, remainder taken from reference TRBV29-1 and TRBJ2-5, is SAVISQKPSRDICQRGTSLTIQCQVDSQVTMMFWYRQQPGQSLTLIATANQGSEATYESGFVIDKFPISRPNLTFSTLTVSNMSPEDSSIYLCSVWERETQYFGPGTRLLVL.

This sequence joins TRBV27 and TRBJ1-3, with 10 nucleotides matching TRBD1. The CDR3 sequence is 15 residues long. The J segment lost 3 bases and the V segment lost 5 bases, leaving 4 bases of the junction unmatched. Germline V gene lookup returns CDR1 MNHEY and CDR2 SMNVEV (reference sequence). DNA of the CDR3: TGTGCCAGCAGTCGCGGGACAGGGGTTGGAAACACCATATATTTT. Translation gives CASSRGTGVGNTIYF.

There are a few counts of this clonotype. V and J are TRBV12-3 or TRBV12-4 and TRBJ2-1; maybe TRBD2 (5 bases). The CDR3 is made up of 13 amino acids. Between the trimmed V and J ends, which lost 3 bases and 8 bases, there was a span of 11 bases. CDR3 nucleotides: TGTGCCAGCAGTTTCAGAGGGTTGGATGAGCAGTTCTTC. This encodes CASSFRGLDEQFF.

This rearrangement joins TRBV30 to TRBJ2-7; D tentatively fits TRBD1 or TRBD2 (5 bases each). V lost 4 bases to trimming and J lost 2 bases, with 12 bases between them. Germline assignment: CDR1 GTSNPN and CDR2 SVGIG (reference sequence). This CDR3 is 13 amino acids long. CDR3: CAWTRDGAYEQYF. The CDR3 DNA follows: TGTGCCTGGACCCGGGACGGAGCCTACGAGCAGTACTTC.

The chain recombines TRBV6-1 with TRBJ2-1; D is undetermined. The germline V gene encodes CDR1 MNHNS and CDR2 SASEGT. This CDR3 contains 12 residues. V shed 2 bases and J shed 9 bases, with 8 bases lying between them. The CDR3 protein is CASSESLGEQFF. The DNA for the CDR3 is TGTGCCAGCAGTGAAAGTCTGGGTGAGCAGTTCTTC.

This clonotype was picked up a small number of times. This chain uses TRBV7-2 with TRBJ2-3; 13 bases line up with TRBD2. Losses at the gene ends were 0 bases for V and 3 bases for J; bases not matched to a gene: 3. The CDR3 has 17 residues. The germline V gene encodes CDR1 SGHTA and CDR2 FQGNSA. CDR3 coding DNA: TGTGCCAGCAGCTTAGCGGGACTAGCGGGGAGTACAGATACGCAGTATTTT. Protein: CASSLAGLAGSTDTQYF.

CDR3 region: CASSHITDTQYF. The DNA of the CDR3 is TGTGCCAGCAGCCATATTACGGATACGCAGTATTTT. This chain links TRBV11-2 with TRBJ2-3; D uncertain. Germline CDR1 is SGHAT and CDR2 is FQNNGV. Trimming left V 5 bases short and J 6 bases short, with 9 bases between. The CDR3 contains 12 residues.

This CDR3 is CASSHGGEIAKNIQYF. In DNA, the CDR3 is TGTGCCAGCAGCCATGGCGGCGAGATAGCCAAAAACATTCAGTACTTC. The chain is built from TRBV4-2 and TRBJ2-4; D is unresolved. The CDR3 is made up of 16 amino acids. Germline loops: CDR1 LGHNA, CDR2 YNFKEQ. The V and J ends lost 3 bases and 0 bases respectively, with 12 bases between them.

The chain joins TRBV5-1 to TRBJ2-4; D is possibly TRBD2 (5 bases). The J call may not be correct, given that the DNA end is closer to TRBJ2-7. Looked up from germline, CDR1 is SGHRS and CDR2 is YFSETQ. This CDR3 region has 16 residues. Written as DNA, the CDR3 is TGCGCCAGCAGCTTGGCCCCGGGGTTGACAACCCCCGAGCAGTACTTC. Translation gives CASSLAPGLTTPEQYF.

This clonotype was observed a handful of times. V gene TRBV10-3 combines with J gene TRBJ1-4, with TRBD1 matching 8 bases. The CDR3 contains 16 residues. The germline V gene has CDR1 ENHRY and CDR2 SYGVKD. The V gene end was trimmed by 4 bases and the J gene end by 8 bases; junction bases not matched to a gene: 12. CDR3 DNA: TGTGCCATCAGTGCGTGGCGAACAGGGGGAGGAGAAAAACTGTTTTTT. Amino acid sequence: CAISAWRTGGGEKLFF.

This chain links TRBV11-3 with TRBJ2-5; the match to TRBD2 covers 10 bases. CDR1 SGHNT and CDR2 YENEEA come from the germline V gene. CDR3 length: 15 amino acids. V was pared by 1 base and J by 11 bases, with 10 bases of the junction left unmatched. CDR3 sequence: CASSLVSGGAAEQYF. The CDR3 DNA sequence: TGTGCCAGCAGCTTAGTGAGCGGGGGGGCCGCTGAGCAGTACTTC. Full variable domain (rest looked up from reference TRBV11-3 and TRBJ2-5): EAGVVQSPRYKIIEKKQPVAFWCNPISGHNTLYWYLQNLGQGPELLIRYENEEAVDDSQLPKDRFSAERLKGVDSTLKIQPAELGDSAVYLCASSLVSGGAAEQYFGPGTRLLVL.

Only a few counts were recorded for this clonotype. This rearrangement joins TRBV25-1 to TRBJ1-6, with 7 bases fitting TRBD1. The CDR3 is 13 amino acids. Trimming removed 4 bases from V and 10 bases from J; junction bases left unmatched: 4. From germline, CDR1 is MGHDK and CDR2 SYGVNS. CDR3: CASSGDSRSPLHF. The CDR3 DNA sequence: TGTGCCAGCAGTGGGGACAGTCGGTCACCCCTCCACTTT.